This is a list of T cell receptor beta chains from one sample in a study of cytomegalovirus exposure and HLA in healthy donors. Using immunoSEQ multiplex PCR, the repertoire was profiled, and TCRdb retains in-frame clones only, with some absent. The sample has 90,000 to 150,000 clones, roughly 83% seen once. Sequencing used PBMCs. These receptors all come from a man in his late teens or twenties in good health and CMV-seronegative. Both conserved end residues are trimmed from each CDR3.

J gene | V gene | CDR3 protein
TRBJ1-1 | TRBV6-5 | ASNYGGHLNTEAF
TRBJ1-2 | TRBV5-5 | ASSLAPFYGYT
TRBJ1-5 | TRBV30 | AWSRDRGGQPQH
TRBJ1-2 | TRBV5-1 | ASSLGGTGGPQHYGYT
TRBJ2-3 | TRBV10-3 | AISESGGSADTQY
TRBJ1-2 | TRBV18 | ASTESNYGYT
TRBJ2-1 | TRBV6-5 | ASRNTGSYNEQF
TRBJ2-3 | TRBV5-4 | ASSLRLEDTQY
TRBJ2-2 | TRBV6-4 | ASMAATGELF
TRBJ2-1 | TRBV20-1 | SASRSNEQF
TRBJ2-2 | TRBV5-1 | ASSSQGANTGELF
TRBJ1-2 | TRBV2 | ASLTGRNYGYT
TRBJ2-1 | TRBV11-1 | ASSLGANNEQF
TRBJ1-5 | TRBV5-8 | ASSPGTGVDSNQPQH
TRBJ2-5 | TRBV5-1 | ASSPLTPQETQY
TRBJ2-5 | TRBV29-1 | SVEALSGQETQY
TRBJ2-7 | TRBV18 | ASSPQRTGSYEQY
TRBJ1-5 | TRBV5-4 | ASSFGGSQPQH
TRBJ2-3 | TRBV5-1 | ASSFREIDTQY
TRBJ2-7 | TRBV4-2 | ASSQVKAGAYEQY
TRBJ1-1 | TRBV6-5 | ASSYELNTEAF
TRBJ1-2 | TRBV27 | ASSFTTTGGYGYT
TRBJ2-5 | TRBV5-6 | ASSLVASGGAPETQY
TRBJ2-7 | TRBV9 | ASSAPTSGSGPYEQY
TRBJ1-5 | TRBV6-5 | ASSPGQGSQPQH
TRBJ2-1 | TRBV27 | ASSLGGLREQF
TRBJ2-5 | TRBV7-8 | ASSLATGQIQETQY
TRBJ2-7 | TRBV30 | AWSDLRTASSYEQY
TRBJ2-2 | TRBV7-9 | ASSFNSGALNTGELF
TRBJ1-1 | TRBV12-5 | ASGLVLKRAPRVF
TRBJ2-2 | TRBV29-1 | SVEETAGATGELF
TRBJ1-3 | TRBV5-1 | ASSSDRAGNTIY
TRBJ2-1 | TRBV4-1 | ASSQGLAGVSSSYNEQF
TRBJ2-1 | TRBV19 | ASSIRTSGYNEQF
TRBJ2-5 | TRBV7-9 | ASSLVRGKGETQY
TRBJ1-5 | TRBV19 | ASSVITGGYSNQPQH
TRBJ1-1 | TRBV5-1 | ASWTGFGMNTEAF
TRBJ2-3 | TRBV7-6 | ASSLFTGDSPSQY
TRBJ1-4 | TRBV30 | AWSEGSGVREKLF
TRBJ2-5 | TRBV30 | AWSVPPPLAGGGETQY
TRBJ1-4 | TRBV11-2 | ASSHRGLEEEKLF